One and the same sample provided the 27 T cell receptor beta chains below, sequenced in a study of T-cell reconstitution after alpha-beta-depleted transplantation in children. The authors prepared the TCRbeta library with unique molecular identifiers. TCRdb itself ran the PCR reads through MiXCR, one entry per CDR3 protein. Of approximately 420,000 distinct CDR3 sequences listed, approximately 11% are singletons. The starting material was PBMCs from the stem cell graft donor, obtained from the stem cell graft. These receptors came from a human donor who donated a stem cell graft to a child with acute myeloid leukemia.

The chain recombines TRBV10-3 with TRBJ2-7, with TRBD1 identical over 9 bases. The V segment lost 2 bases and the J segment 3 bases; nucleotides outside the gene matches: 5. The length of the CDR3 is 15 residues. Germline V lookup: CDR1 ENHRY, CDR2 SYGVKD. Here the CDR3 reads CAISEPGQGNYEQYF. The CDR3 DNA follows: TGTGCCATCAGTGAGCCCGGACAGGGGAACTACGAGCAGTACTTC.

CDR3 sequence (DNA): TGTGCCAGCAGCTTACTAGACTATGAGCAGTTCTTC. Translating gives CASSLLDYEQFF. V gene TRBV7-9 combines with J gene TRBJ2-1; D is unresolved. Germline V gene data show CDR1 as SEHNR and CDR2 as FQNEAQ (reference sequence). This CDR3 is 12 amino acids long. With 2 bases removed from V and 8 bases from J, the gap between germline ends came to 7 bases.

This clonotype turned up a few times. This chain joins TRBV5-1 and TRBJ2-3, with 7 bases fitting TRBD2. V trimming: 0 bases; J trimming: 0 bases; junction bases outside the gene matches: 7. The CDR3 sequence is 17 residues long. Germline CDR1 is SGHRS and CDR2 is YFSETQ. CDR3 bases: TGCGCCAGCAGCTTGGGAGGAGCGGGGTTGAGCACAGATACGCAGTATTTT. Translating gives CASSLGGAGLSTDTQYF. Supplemented by reference TRBV5-1 and TRBJ2-3, the full variable domain reads KAGVTQTPRYLIKTRGQQVTLSCSPISGHRSVSWYQQTPGQGLQFLFEYFSETQRNKGNFPGRFSGRQFSNSRSEMNVSTLELGDSALYLCASSLGGAGLSTDTQYFGPGTRLTVL.

Ten or more counts support this clonotype. The J gene is TRBJ1-5, the V gene TRBV5-1; 7 bases fit TRBD1. The CDR3 has 17 residues. After removal of 0 bases from V and 0 bases from J, the junction contained 6 bases not matched to a gene. Germline CDR1 is SGHRS and CDR2 is YFSETQ. The CDR3 nucleotides read TGCGCCAGCAGCTTGGGGGCAGGGGGTTATAGCAATCAGCCCCAGCATTTT. Translation gives CASSLGAGGYSNQPQHF.

This clonotype has at least ten counts. CDR3 sequence reads: CASRDSTDTQYF. The DNA for the CDR3 is TGTGCCAGCAGGGACAGCACAGATACGCAGTATTTT. The chain couples TRBV6-5 to TRBJ2-3; D unresolved. V was clipped by 6 bases and J by 0 bases, with 4 bases between them. There are 12 residues in the CDR3. CDR1 MNHEY and CDR2 SVGAGI come from the germline V gene.

This clonotype has a handful of counts. The chain employs TRBV20-1 and TRBJ2-3; possibly TRBD2 for D (6 bases). With 0 bases removed from V and 14 bases from J, the gap between germline ends came to 24 bases. The CDR3 extends over 15 amino acids. In germline, CDR1 is DFQATT, CDR2 SNEGSKA (reference sequence). Written as DNA, the CDR3 is TGCAGTGCTAGAGAAGGGCGGGGTGCAGCCCCGGAGGCGTATTTT. It translates to CSAREGRGAAPEAYF.

This clonotype was seen more than once but under ten times. The rearrangement uses TRBV20-1 and TRBJ2-5; 8 positions match TRBD2. CDR1 is DFQATT, CDR2 SNEGSKA, per germline (reference sequence). With V trimmed by 6 bases and J by 5 bases, 11 bases remained unmatched. There are 14 residues in the CDR3. CDR3 bases: TGCAGTGCCGCGGGGAGCGGGAGTGTGGAGACCCAGTACTTC. Its protein is CSAAGSGSVETQYF.

This clonotype was detected a few times. V usage is TRBV20-1 and J usage is TRBJ1-1, with D unclear. The CDR3 has 16 residues. The V end was cut by 2 bases, the J end by 1 base, with 17 bases between. Germline V gene lookup returns CDR1 DFQATT and CDR2 SNEGSKA (reference sequence). The CDR3 here is CSARKFGDPSNTEAFF. CDR3 sequence (DNA): TGCAGTGCTAGAAAGTTCGGGGATCCATCGAACACTGAAGCTTTCTTT.

This clonotype appeared a few times. J is TRBJ2-1 and V is TRBV20-1; 9 bases align to TRBD1. V shed 2 bases, J shed 12 bases, and the junction held 8 bases outside the gene matches. CDR1 and CDR2 from the germline V gene are DFQATT and SNEGSKA (reference sequence). The CDR3 covers 13 residues. For the CDR3, the DNA is TGCAGTGCTAGACCTATCACAGGGGGCGTGCAGTTCTTC. This sequence encodes CSARPITGGVQFF.

This clonotype was recorded many times. This sequence joins TRBV10-3 and TRBJ1-3; tentative D call: TRBD1 (6 bases). Germline V gene data show CDR1 as ENHRY and CDR2 as SYGVKD. V lost 5 bases and J lost 2, with 16 bases in between. The CDR3 contains 16 residues. The CDR3: CAISPHRDITGNTIYF. CDR3 nucleotide sequence: TGTGCCATCAGTCCGCACAGGGACATTACTGGAAACACCATATATTTT.

Ten or more counts support this clonotype. V usage is TRBV4-3 and J usage is TRBJ2-1; D not certain. The CDR3 covers 13 residues. Trimming cost V 4 bases and J 10 bases, with 14 bases left between them. Germline V CDR1 and CDR2: LGHNA, YSLEER. CDR3 residues: CASSPPGYSEQFF. CDR3 in DNA: TGCGCCAGCAGCCCCCCAGGCTATTCCGAGCAGTTCTTC.

Worth noting for this clonotype: One end of the junction does not line up with germline, which may come from a read error. The rearrangement links TRBV20-1 to TRBJ1-1, with 7 bases fitting TRBD1. Per the germline V gene, CDR1 is DFQATT and CDR2 is SNEGSKA (reference sequence). This CDR3 has 15 residues. CDR3 sequence: CSAKSAGTVHTDAFF. The CDR3 coding sequence is TGCAGTGCTAAATCCGCCGGGACAGTCCACACTGACGCTTTCTTT.

This clonotype has a handful of counts. J is TRBJ2-3 and V is TRBV6-2 or TRBV6-3; perhaps TRBD1 as D (5 bases). Between the trimmed V and J ends, which lost 4 bases and 6 bases, there was a span of 23 bases. This CDR3 is 17 amino acids long. The germline gives CDR1 MNHEY, CDR2 SVGEGT. CDR3 coding DNA: TGTGCCAGCAGTTTGATACTCTTCGGACACCAGACGGATACGCAGTATTTT. Its translation: CASSLILFGHQTDTQYF.

This clonotype was seen a few times. The chain links TRBV20-1 to TRBJ2-3; 9 bases fit TRBD2. Germline V gene sequence: CDR1 DFQATT, CDR2 SNEGSKA (reference sequence). V lost 5 bases and J lost 5; bases outside the gene matches: 8. CDR3 size: 14 residues. The CDR3 bases are TGCAGTGCTCTCGCGGGGGGGCCAGTAGATACGCAGTATTTT. It translates to CSALAGGPVDTQYF.

The chain joins TRBV4-1 to TRBJ2-1, with a tentative D call TRBD2 (6 bases). In germline, CDR1 is MGHRA, CDR2 YSYEKL. V was clipped by 0 bases and J by 9 bases, with 21 bases between them. The CDR3 runs 17 residues. The CDR3 DNA sequence: TGCGCCAGCAGCCAAGATTCGCTAGCGACCTACAAGGGTGAGCAGTTCTTC. It yields the protein CASSQDSLATYKGEQFF.

The V and J genes are TRBV6-5 and TRBJ2-5; 12 bases are a match to TRBD2. The V gene end was trimmed by 2 bases and the J gene end by 4 bases; junction bases not matched to a gene: 5. Germline V lookup: CDR1 MNHEY, CDR2 SVGAGI. This CDR3 comprises 16 residues. DNA of the CDR3: TGTGCCAGCAGTTACGAGACTAGCGGGAGATTAGAGACCCAGTACTTC. Translation: CASSYETSGRLETQYF.

This clonotype came up a few times. This chain connects TRBV5-1 to TRBJ1-5; unclear D gene. The V end lost 0 bases, the J end lost 4 bases, and 11 bases lay between the germline ends. In germline, CDR1 is SGHRS, CDR2 YFSETQ. This CDR3 region has 15 residues. The CDR3 sequence is CASSLDGVRNQPQHF. In DNA form, the CDR3 reads TGCGCCAGCAGCTTGGACGGTGTTCGGAATCAGCCCCAGCATTTT.

This clonotype appeared a few times. The rearrangement links TRBV20-1 to TRBJ2-1; D gene unclear. V was shortened by 4 bases and J by 0 bases, with 10 bases between the two germline ends. The CDR3 is 14 residues long. Per the germline V gene, CDR1 is DFQATT and CDR2 is SNEGSKA (reference sequence). The CDR3 DNA reads TGCAGTGCTATTCAGGAGAGCTCCTACAATGAGCAGTTCTTC. This gives the protein CSAIQESSYNEQFF.

This clonotype appeared a few times. V is TRBV20-1 and J is TRBJ1-5, with TRBD1 matching 9 bases. The trim removed 3 bases at V and 1 base at J, leaving 4 bases unmatched. Looked up from germline, CDR1 is DFQATT and CDR2 is SNEGSKA (reference sequence). The CDR3 is 15 residues long. CDR3 loop: CSASVGTGSNQPQHF. The CDR3 DNA follows: TGCAGTGCTAGCGTCGGGACAGGGAGCAATCAGCCCCAGCATTTT.

The genes are TRBV5-1 and TRBJ2-3, with 8 positions matching TRBD2. There are 15 residues in the CDR3. J was trimmed by 3 bases and V by 4 bases; bases with no gene match: 7. In germline, CDR1 is SGHRS, CDR2 YFSETQ. The CDR3 bases are TGCGCCAGCAGCCCCTGGGCGGGGGGAACAGATACGCAGTATTTT. Residues: CASSPWAGGTDTQYF. Supplemented by reference TRBV5-1 and TRBJ2-3, the full variable domain reads KAGVTQTPRYLIKTRGQQVTLSCSPISGHRSVSWYQQTPGQGLQFLFEYFSETQRNKGNFPGRFSGRQFSNSRSEMNVSTLELGDSALYLCASSPWAGGTDTQYFGPGTRLTVL.

This clonotype was picked up a small number of times. The chain employs TRBV6-5 and TRBJ2-1; TRBD1 might be the D (6 bases). The V and J ends lost 0 bases and 10 bases respectively, with 16 bases between them. The CDR3 spans 15 residues. CDR1 and CDR2 from the germline V gene are MNHEY and SVGAGI. DNA of the CDR3: TGTGCCAGCAGTTACTCGGGGACAAAACCTGGGGAGCAGTTCTTC. Residues: CASSYSGTKPGEQFF.

This clonotype was found many times. V and J are TRBV20-1 and TRBJ2-3, with D possibly matching TRBD1 (6 bases). The CDR3 totals 15 residues. V was trimmed by 0 bases and J by 2 bases, leaving 12 bases between them. From germline, CDR1 is DFQATT and CDR2 SNEGSKA (reference sequence). The CDR3 bases are TGCAGTGCTAGAGATCCGGGACACTTCACAGATACGCAGTATTTT. Amino acids: CSARDPGHFTDTQYF.

This clonotype was seen a handful of times. The gene calls are TRBV12-3 or TRBV12-4 and TRBJ1-5, with 9 bases aligning to TRBD1. CDR3 length: 15 residues. With V trimmed by 1 base and J by 7 bases, 5 bases remained unmatched. DNA of the CDR3: TGTGCCAGCAGTTTAGACAGGGGGCGAGGGCAGCCCCAGCATTTT. Protein product: CASSLDRGRGQPQHF.

Of note for this clonotype: This sequence may be a read error, since a much larger clone differs from it by one base. J is TRBJ2-7 and V is TRBV20-1; D perhaps matches TRBD1 (6 bases). Trimming removed 6 bases at V and 8 bases at J, with 14 bases between. This CDR3 spans 11 amino acids. CDR1 DFQATT and CDR2 SNEGSKA come from the germline V gene (reference sequence). The CDR3 loop reads CSATQGHKQYF. The CDR3 nucleotides read TGCAGTGCAACCCAGGGGCACAAGCAGTACTTC.

This clonotype was counted between two and nine times. This rearrangement joins TRBV30 to TRBJ2-1; TRBD1 matches 10 bases. The CDR3 length is 13 residues. Trimming at V came to 5 bases and at J to 12 bases, leaving 10 bases not matched to a gene. Germline CDR1 is GTSNPN and CDR2 is SVGIG (reference sequence). The CDR3 loop reads CAWERTGTGVQFF. The CDR3 DNA follows: TGTGCCTGGGAAAGAACCGGGACAGGGGTGCAGTTCTTC.

This sequence joins TRBV29-1 and TRBJ2-5, with 12 bases matching TRBD2. Germline values: CDR1 SQVTM, CDR2 ANQGSEA. V gave up 5 bases and J gave up 5 bases; unmatched junction bases: 15. CDR3 size: 17 residues. The CDR3 DNA is TGCAGCGTTCGGGGCCTTGTACTAGCGGGGGGACGGGAGACCCAGTACTTC. It specifies CSVRGLVLAGGRETQYF. Based on the CDR3 plus reference TRBV29-1 and TRBJ2-5, the full variable domain is SAVISQKPSRDICQRGTSLTIQCQVDSQVTMMFWYRQQPGQSLTLIATANQGSEATYESGFVIDKFPISRPNLTFSTLTVSNMSPEDSSIYLCSVRGLVLAGGRETQYFGPGTRLLVL.

At least ten counts were recorded for this clonotype. This chain connects TRBV20-1 to TRBJ1-5; D not resolved. The CDR3 totals 12 residues. V was pared by 0 bases and J by 4 bases, with 4 bases between. Germline CDR1 is DFQATT and CDR2 is SNEGSKA (reference sequence). CDR3 protein: CSARDRNQPQHF. CDR3 in DNA: TGCAGTGCTAGAGACAGGAATCAGCCCCAGCATTTT.